What follows describes a single T cell receptor beta chain. Trimming cost V 9 bases and J 3 bases; bases outside gene matches: 9. This CDR3 contains 15 residues. The germline gives CDR1 MDHEN, CDR2 SYDVKM. This record comes from a study of blood T cell repertoires in COVID-19. Study summary: The United States, Italy and Spain supplied acute and convalescent COVID-19 samples.

In the source study's methods: Reference gene primer amplification in the assay estimated nucleated cell counts. Generated by immunoSEQ multiplex PCR, the TCRdb table keeps only in-frame clones and is missing some. V, J and clone size are taken as reported in that table, and D and trimming were inferred from the DNA itself. The sample carries 150,000 or so clones, 78% recorded once. The TCR was taken from a man older than 75 with acute or convalescent COVID-19. This chain joins TRBV28 and TRBJ1-3, with TRBD1 matching 9 bases. The sequenced sample consisted of peripheral blood. As DNA, the CDR3 is TGTGCCAGTACCGGGACAGGGTCGTTTGGAAACACCATATATTTT. It translates to CASTGTGSFGNTIYF. Filled out from reference TRBV28 and TRBJ1-3, the complete variable domain reads DVKVTQSSRYLVKRTGEKVFLECVQDMDHENMFWYRQDPGLGLRLIYFSYDVKMKEKGDIPEGYSVSREKKERFSLILESASTNQTSMYLCASTGTGSFGNTIYFGEGSWLTVV.